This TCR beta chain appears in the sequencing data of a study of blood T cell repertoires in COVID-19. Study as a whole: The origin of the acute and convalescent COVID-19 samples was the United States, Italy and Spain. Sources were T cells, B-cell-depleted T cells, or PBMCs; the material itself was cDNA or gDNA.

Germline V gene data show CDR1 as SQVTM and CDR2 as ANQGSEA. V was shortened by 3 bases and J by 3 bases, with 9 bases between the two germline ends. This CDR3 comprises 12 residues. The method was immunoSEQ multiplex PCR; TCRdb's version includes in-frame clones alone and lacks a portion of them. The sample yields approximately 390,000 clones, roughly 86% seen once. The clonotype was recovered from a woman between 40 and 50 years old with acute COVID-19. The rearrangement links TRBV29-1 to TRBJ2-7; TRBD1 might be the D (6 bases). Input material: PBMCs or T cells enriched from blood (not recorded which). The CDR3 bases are TGCAGCGTTGATTCAGGGGACTACGAGCAGTACTTC. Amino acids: CSVDSGDYEQYF.